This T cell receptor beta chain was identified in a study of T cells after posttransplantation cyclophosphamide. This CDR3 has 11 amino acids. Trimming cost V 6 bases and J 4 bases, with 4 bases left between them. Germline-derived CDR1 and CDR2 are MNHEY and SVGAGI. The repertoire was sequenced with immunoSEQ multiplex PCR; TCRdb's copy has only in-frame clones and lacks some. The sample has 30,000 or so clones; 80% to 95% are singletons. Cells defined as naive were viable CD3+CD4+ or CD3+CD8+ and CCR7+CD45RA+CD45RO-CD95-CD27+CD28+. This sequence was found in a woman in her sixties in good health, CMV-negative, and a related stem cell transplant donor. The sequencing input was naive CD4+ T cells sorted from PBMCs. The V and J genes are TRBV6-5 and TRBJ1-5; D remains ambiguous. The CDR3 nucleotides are TGTGCCAGCAGGACAAATCAGCCCCAGCATTTT. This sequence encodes CASRTNQPQHF.